The next 9 T cell receptor beta chains were all read from a single sample in a study of T cells in Graves' hyperthyroidism and ophthalmopathy. Amplified TCR beta CDR3 regions came from RNA transcripts. A first-round RT-PCR of the TCR CDR3 used the HTBI primer set. A single record per CDR3 protein comes from TCRdb applying MiXCR to the multiplex PCR reads. The table records approximately 360,000 distinct CDR3 sequences, 20% to 25% of them present only once. The sequenced sample was blood. The receptor set was obtained from a man aged 45 to 65 with Graves' hyperthyroidism.

This clonotype has at least ten counts. This sequence joins TRBV11-3 and TRBJ2-7; D call uncertain. The CDR3 consists of 11 residues. V lost 6 bases to trimming and J lost 5 bases, with 8 bases between them. The germline CDR1 and CDR2 sequences are SGHNT and YENEEA. The CDR3 here is CASRKNDEQYF. Here the CDR3 DNA reads TGTGCCAGCAGGAAGAACGACGAGCAGTACTTC.

V is TRBV6-5 and J is TRBJ2-3, with 10 bases fitting TRBD2. In germline, CDR1 is MNHEY, CDR2 SVGAGI. This CDR3 has 15 residues. The trim removed 4 bases at V and 3 bases at J, leaving 4 bases unmatched. The CDR3 DNA reads as TGTGCCAGCAGTTTTGGGGGACTAGCGACAGATACGCAGTATTTT. It translates to CASSFGGLATDTQYF.

This clonotype was found a few times. The chain uses TRBV11-3 and TRBJ2-4, with a tentative D call TRBD1 (5 bases). The germline V gene encodes CDR1 SGHNT and CDR2 YENEEA. The CDR3 covers 15 residues. Trimming removed 1 base at V and 2 bases at J, with 9 bases between. The CDR3 coding sequence is TGTGCCAGCAGCTTAGTATCAGGGCCCAAAAACATTCAGTACTTC. It yields the protein CASSLVSGPKNIQYF.

On this clonotype: With a much larger clone just one base away, this may be a read error. The rearrangement uses TRBV29-1 and TRBJ1-1; 8 nucleotides line up with TRBD1. The CDR3 spans 14 residues. Germline CDR1 SQVTM, CDR2 ANQGSEA. The CDR3 DNA reads as TGCAGCGTTGACAGGGGGCGACGGAACACTGAAACTTTCTTT. The encoded protein is CSVDRGRRNTETFF.

This clonotype was picked up many times. V usage is TRBV28 and J usage is TRBJ2-1, with D uncertain. The V end was cut by 8 bases, the J end by 5 bases, with 19 bases between. CDR1 is MDHEN and CDR2 is SYDVKM in the germline V gene. The CDR3 sequence is 15 residues long. The CDR3 spells CASSRVDRENNEQFF. For the CDR3, the DNA is TGTGCCAGCTCTCGTGTTGACCGAGAAAACAATGAGCAGTTCTTC.

The CDR3 nucleotides are TGCGCCAGCAGCCAAGACCGGACAGGACAAGAGACCCAGTACTTC. Amino acids: CASSQDRTGQETQYF. The chain couples TRBV4-1 to TRBJ2-5, with TRBD1 matching over 7 bases. CDR3 length: 15 residues. Germline V gives CDR1 MGHRA, CDR2 YSYEKL. The trim removed 0 bases at V and 2 bases at J, leaving 3 bases unmatched.

Only a few counts were recorded for this clonotype. The V gene is TRBV5-1, the J gene TRBJ2-2; no firm D call. The CDR3 runs to 15 residues. Germline values: CDR1 SGHRS, CDR2 YFSETQ. V lost 2 bases and J 5 bases, leaving 13 bases between the germline ends. The DNA of the CDR3 is TGCGCCAGCAGCTTAGGAACAACCCTGACCGGGGAGCTGTTTTTT. It specifies CASSLGTTLTGELFF.

V is TRBV25-1 and J is TRBJ1-1, with TRBD1 as a possible D gene (5 bases). Germline values: CDR1 MGHDK, CDR2 SYGVNS. The CDR3 covers 13 residues. The V end was cut by 6 bases, the J end by 5 bases, with 13 bases between. The CDR3 loop is CASRGGTFTEAFF. In DNA, the CDR3 is TGTGCCAGCAGGGGGGGGACTTTTACTGAAGCTTTCTTT. Supplemented by reference TRBV25-1 and TRBJ1-1, the full variable domain reads EADIYQTPRYLVIGTGKKITLECSQTMGHDKMYWYQQDPGMELHLIHYSYGVNSTEKGDLSSESTVSRIRTEHFPLTLESARPSHTSQYLCASRGGTFTEAFFGQGTRLTVV.

Concerning this clonotype itself: A much larger clonotype is one base distant, so this may be a read error. The rearrangement joins TRBV5-1 to TRBJ2-1; a weak D match, TRBD1 (6 bases). Looked up from germline, CDR1 is SGHRS and CDR2 is YFSETQ. The CDR3 length is 14 residues. The DNA of the CDR3 is TGCGCCGGCAGGTCCGGACAGCCCGGCAATGAGCAGTTCTTC. Translating gives CAGRSGQPGNEQFF.